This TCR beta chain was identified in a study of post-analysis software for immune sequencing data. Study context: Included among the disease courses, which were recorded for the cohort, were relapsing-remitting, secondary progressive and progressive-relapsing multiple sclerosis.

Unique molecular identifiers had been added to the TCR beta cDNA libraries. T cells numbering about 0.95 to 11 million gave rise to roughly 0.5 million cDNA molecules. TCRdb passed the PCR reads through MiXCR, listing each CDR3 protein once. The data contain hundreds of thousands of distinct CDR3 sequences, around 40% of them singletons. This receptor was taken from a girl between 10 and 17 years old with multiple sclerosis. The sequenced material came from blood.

The CDR3: CASSLVERDSDYEQYF. CDR3 sequence (DNA): TGTGCCAGCAGTTTAGTGGAACGGGACAGCGACTACGAGCAGTACTTC. The J gene is TRBJ2-7, the V gene TRBV12-3 or TRBV12-4; 7 bases are shared with TRBD1. Germline trimming cut 1 base from V and 3 bases from J; bases unmatched to any gene: 9. The CDR3 runs 16 residues.